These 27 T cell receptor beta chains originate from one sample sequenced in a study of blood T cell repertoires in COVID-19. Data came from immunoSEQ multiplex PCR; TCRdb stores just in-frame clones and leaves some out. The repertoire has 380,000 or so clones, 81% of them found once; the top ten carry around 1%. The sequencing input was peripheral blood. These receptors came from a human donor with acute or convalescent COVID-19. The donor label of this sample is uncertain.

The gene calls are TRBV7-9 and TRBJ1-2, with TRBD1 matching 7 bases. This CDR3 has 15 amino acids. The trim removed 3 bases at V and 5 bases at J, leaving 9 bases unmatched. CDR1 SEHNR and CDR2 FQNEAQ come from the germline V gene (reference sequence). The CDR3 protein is CASSFPSTGEYGYTF. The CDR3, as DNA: TGTGCCAGCAGCTTTCCTTCAACAGGGGAGTATGGCTACACCTTC. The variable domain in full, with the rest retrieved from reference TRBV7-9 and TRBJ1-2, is DTGVSQNPRHKITKRGQNVTFRCDPISEHNRLYWYRQTLGQGPEFLTYFQNEAQLEKSRLLSDRFSAERPKGSFSTLEIQRTEQGDSAMYLCASSFPSTGEYGYTFGSGTRLTVV.

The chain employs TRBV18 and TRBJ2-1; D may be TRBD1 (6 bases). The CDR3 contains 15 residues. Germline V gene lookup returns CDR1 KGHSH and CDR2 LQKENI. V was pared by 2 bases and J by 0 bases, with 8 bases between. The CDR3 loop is CASSPLQGSYNEQFF. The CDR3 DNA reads TGTGCCAGCTCACCATTACAGGGCTCCTACAATGAGCAGTTCTTC.

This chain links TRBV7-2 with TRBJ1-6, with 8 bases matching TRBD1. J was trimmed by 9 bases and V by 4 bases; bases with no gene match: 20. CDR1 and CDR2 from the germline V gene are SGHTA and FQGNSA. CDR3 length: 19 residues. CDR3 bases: TGTGCCAGCAGCTCGCGGCTTAGGTCAACACAGGGGGTAGGTTCACCCCTCCACTTT. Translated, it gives CASSSRLRSTQGVGSPLHF.

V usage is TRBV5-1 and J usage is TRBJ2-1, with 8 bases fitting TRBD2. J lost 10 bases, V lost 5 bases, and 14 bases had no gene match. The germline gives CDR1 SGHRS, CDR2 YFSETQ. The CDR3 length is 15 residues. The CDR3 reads CASSSGTRRLGEQFF. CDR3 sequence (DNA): TGCGCCAGCAGTTCCGGGACTAGGCGTTTAGGGGAGCAGTTCTTC. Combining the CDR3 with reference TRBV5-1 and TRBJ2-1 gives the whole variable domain KAGVTQTPRYLIKTRGQQVTLSCSPISGHRSVSWYQQTPGQGLQFLFEYFSETQRNKGNFPGRFSGRQFSNSRSEMNVSTLELGDSALYLCASSSGTRRLGEQFFGPGTRLTVL.

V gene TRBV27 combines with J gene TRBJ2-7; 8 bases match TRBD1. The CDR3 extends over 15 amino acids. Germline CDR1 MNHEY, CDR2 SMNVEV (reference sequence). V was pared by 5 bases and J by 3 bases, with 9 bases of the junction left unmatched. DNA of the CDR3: TGTGCCAGCAGTACCAAGGGGACAGGAAACTACGAGCAGTACTTC. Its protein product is CASSTKGTGNYEQYF.

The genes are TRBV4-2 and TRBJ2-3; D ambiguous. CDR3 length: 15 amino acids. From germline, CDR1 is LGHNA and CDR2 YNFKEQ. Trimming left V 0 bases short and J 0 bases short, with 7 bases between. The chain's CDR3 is CASSQDLVSTDTQYF. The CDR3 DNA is TGTGCCAGCAGCCAAGATTTAGTTAGCACAGATACGCAGTATTTT.

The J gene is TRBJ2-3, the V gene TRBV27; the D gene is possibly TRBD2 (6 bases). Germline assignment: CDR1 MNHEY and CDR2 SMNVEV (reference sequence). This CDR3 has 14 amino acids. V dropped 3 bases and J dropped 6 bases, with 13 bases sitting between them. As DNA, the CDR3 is TGTGCCAGCAGTTTTTCACGGGGAGGCGATACGCAGTATTTT. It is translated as CASSFSRGGDTQYF.

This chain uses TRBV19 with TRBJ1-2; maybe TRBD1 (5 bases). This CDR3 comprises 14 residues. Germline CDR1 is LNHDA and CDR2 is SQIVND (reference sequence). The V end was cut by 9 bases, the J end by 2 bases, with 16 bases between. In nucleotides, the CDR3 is TGTGCCAGCCAGAAATATAGGGGAAACTATGGCTACACCTTC. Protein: CASQKYRGNYGYTF.

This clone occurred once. The CDR3 coding sequence is TGTGCCAGCAGCCAAGATCTTAATCCCGCAGATACGCAGTATTTT. This translates into CASSQDLNPADTQYF. The chain is built from TRBV4-2 and TRBJ2-3; D not resolved. There are 15 residues in the CDR3. The germline V gene has CDR1 LGHNA and CDR2 YNFKEQ. V dropped 0 bases and J dropped 4 bases, with 11 bases sitting between them.

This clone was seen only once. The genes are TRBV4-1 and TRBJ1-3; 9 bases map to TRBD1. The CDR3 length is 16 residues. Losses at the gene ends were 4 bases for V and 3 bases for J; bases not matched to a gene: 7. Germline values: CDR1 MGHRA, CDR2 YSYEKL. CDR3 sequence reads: CASSRAGTGNGNTIYF. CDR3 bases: TGCGCCAGCAGCCGTGCCGGGACAGGGAATGGAAACACCATATATTTT.

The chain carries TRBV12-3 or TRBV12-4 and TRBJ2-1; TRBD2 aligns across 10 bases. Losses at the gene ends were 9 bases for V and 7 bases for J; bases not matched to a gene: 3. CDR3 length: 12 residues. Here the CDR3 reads CASLAGVNEQFF. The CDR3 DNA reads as TGTGCCAGTCTAGCGGGGGTAAATGAGCAGTTCTTC.

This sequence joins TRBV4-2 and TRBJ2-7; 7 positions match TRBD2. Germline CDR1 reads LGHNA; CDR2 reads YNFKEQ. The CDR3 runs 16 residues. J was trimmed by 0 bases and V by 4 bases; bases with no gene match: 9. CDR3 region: CASSPQGGRGSYEQYF. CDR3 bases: TGTGCCAGCAGCCCCCAAGGAGGGAGGGGCTCCTACGAGCAGTACTTC.

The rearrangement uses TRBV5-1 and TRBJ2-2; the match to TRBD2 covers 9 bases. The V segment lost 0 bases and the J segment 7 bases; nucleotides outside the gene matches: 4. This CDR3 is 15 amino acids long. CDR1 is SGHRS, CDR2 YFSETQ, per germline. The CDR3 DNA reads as TGCGCCAGCAGCTTGGATGCGGGAGGGGACGGGGAGCTGTTTTTT. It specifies CASSLDAGGDGELFF.

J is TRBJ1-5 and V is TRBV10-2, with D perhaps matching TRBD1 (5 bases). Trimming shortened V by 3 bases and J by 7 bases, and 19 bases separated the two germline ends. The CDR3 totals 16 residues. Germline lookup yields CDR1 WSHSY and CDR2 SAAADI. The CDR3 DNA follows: TGCGCCAGCAGTGATTTCAGCGGGGGTCGAGGGCAGCCCCAGCATTTT. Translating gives CASSDFSGGRGQPQHF.

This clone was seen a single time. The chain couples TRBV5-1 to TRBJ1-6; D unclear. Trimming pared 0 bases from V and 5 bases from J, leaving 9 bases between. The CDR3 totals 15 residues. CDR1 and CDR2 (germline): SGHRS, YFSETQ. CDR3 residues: CASSLVVQNNSPLHF. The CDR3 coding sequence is TGCGCCAGCAGCTTGGTTGTGCAGAATAATTCACCCCTCCACTTT.

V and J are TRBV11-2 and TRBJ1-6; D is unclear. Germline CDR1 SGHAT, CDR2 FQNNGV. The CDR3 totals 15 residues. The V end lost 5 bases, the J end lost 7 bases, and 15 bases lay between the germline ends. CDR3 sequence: CASSHTDGKNSPLHF. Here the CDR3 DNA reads TGTGCCAGCAGCCACACGGACGGGAAGAATTCACCCCTCCACTTT. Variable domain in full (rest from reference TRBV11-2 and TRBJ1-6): EAGVAQSPRYKIIEKRQSVAFWCNPISGHATLYWYQQILGQGPKLLIQFQNNGVVDDSQLPKDRFSAERLKGVDSTLKIQPAKLEDSAVYLCASSHTDGKNSPLHFGNGTRLTVT.

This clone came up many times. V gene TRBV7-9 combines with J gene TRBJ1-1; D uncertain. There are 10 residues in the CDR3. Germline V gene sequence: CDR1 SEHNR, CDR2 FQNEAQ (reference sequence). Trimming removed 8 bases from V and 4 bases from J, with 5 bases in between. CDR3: CASSGTEAFF. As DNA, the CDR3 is TGTGCCAGCTCCGGCACTGAAGCTTTCTTT.

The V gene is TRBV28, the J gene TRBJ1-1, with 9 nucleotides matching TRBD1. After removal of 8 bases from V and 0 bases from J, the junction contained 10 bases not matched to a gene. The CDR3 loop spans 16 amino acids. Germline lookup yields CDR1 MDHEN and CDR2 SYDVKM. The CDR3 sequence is CASQKQGALLNTEAFF. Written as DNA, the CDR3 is TGTGCCAGCCAGAAACAGGGGGCTCTATTGAACACTGAAGCTTTCTTT. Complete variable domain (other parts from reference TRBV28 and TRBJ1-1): DVKVTQSSRYLVKRTGEKVFLECVQDMDHENMFWYRQDPGLGLRLIYFSYDVKMKEKGDIPEGYSVSREKKERFSLILESASTNQTSMYLCASQKQGALLNTEAFFGQGTRLTVV.

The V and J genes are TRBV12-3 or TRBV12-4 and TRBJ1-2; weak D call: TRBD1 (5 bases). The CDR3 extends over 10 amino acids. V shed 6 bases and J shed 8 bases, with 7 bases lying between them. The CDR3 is CASSYRGYTF. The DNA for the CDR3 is TGTGCCAGCAGCTACAGGGGCTACACCTTC.

CDR3: CASSLGAGGGTEAFF. The CDR3 coding sequence is TGTGCCAGCAGCTTGGGGGCGGGAGGTGGCACTGAAGCTTTCTTT. The chain employs TRBV13 and TRBJ1-1, with D maybe TRBD1 (6 bases). V was clipped by 3 bases and J by 4 bases, with 15 bases between them. The CDR3 runs to 15 residues. The germline gives CDR1 PRHDT, CDR2 FYEKMQ (reference sequence).

CDR3 sequence: CASSGEETQYF. For the CDR3, the DNA is TGTGCCAGCAGTGGGGAGGAGACCCAGTACTTC. This chain connects TRBV2 to TRBJ2-5; the D gene is possibly TRBD2 (5 bases). Germline-derived CDR1 and CDR2 are SNHLY and FYNNEI. V was cut by 4 bases and J by 5 bases, with 5 bases left in between. The CDR3 is 11 amino acids.

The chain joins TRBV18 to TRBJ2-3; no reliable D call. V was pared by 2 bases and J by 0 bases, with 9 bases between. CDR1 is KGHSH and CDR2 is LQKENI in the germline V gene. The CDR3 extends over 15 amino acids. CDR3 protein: CASSPRPGSTDTQYF. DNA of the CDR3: TGTGCCAGCTCACCAAGGCCGGGTAGCACAGATACGCAGTATTTT. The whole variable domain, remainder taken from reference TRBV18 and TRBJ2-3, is NAGVMQNPRHLVRRRGQEARLRCSPMKGHSHVYWYRQLPEEGLKFMVYLQKENIIDESGMPKERFSAEFPKEGPSILRIQQVVRGDSAAYFCASSPRPGSTDTQYFGPGTRLTVL.

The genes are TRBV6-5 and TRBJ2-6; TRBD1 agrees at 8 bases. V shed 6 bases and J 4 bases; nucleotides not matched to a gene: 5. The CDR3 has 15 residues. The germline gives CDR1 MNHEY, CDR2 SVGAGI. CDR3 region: CASRNRGSGANVLTF. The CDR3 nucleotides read TGTGCCAGCAGGAACAGGGGGAGCGGGGCCAACGTCCTGACTTTC.

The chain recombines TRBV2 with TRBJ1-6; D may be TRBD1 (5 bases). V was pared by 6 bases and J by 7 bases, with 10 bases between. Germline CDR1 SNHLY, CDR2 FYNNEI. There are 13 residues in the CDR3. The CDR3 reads CASSPTANSPLHF. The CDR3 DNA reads TGTGCCAGCAGCCCGACAGCAAATTCACCCCTCCACTTT.

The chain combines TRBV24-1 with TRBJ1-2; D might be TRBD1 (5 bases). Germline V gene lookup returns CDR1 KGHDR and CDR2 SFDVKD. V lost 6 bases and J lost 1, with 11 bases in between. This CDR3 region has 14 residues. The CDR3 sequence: CATSPGLGNYGYTF. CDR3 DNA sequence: TGTGCCACCAGTCCAGGGCTGGGTAACTATGGCTACACCTTC.

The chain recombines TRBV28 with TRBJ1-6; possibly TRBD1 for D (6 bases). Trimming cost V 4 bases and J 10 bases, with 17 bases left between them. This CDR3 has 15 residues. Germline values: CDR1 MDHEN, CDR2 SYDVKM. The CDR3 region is CASSSQRQAGSPLHF. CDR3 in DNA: TGTGCCAGCAGTTCACAGCGACAGGCAGGATCACCCCTCCACTTT. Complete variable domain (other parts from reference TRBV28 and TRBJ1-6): DVKVTQSSRYLVKRTGEKVFLECVQDMDHENMFWYRQDPGLGLRLIYFSYDVKMKEKGDIPEGYSVSREKKERFSLILESASTNQTSMYLCASSSQRQAGSPLHFGNGTRLTVT.

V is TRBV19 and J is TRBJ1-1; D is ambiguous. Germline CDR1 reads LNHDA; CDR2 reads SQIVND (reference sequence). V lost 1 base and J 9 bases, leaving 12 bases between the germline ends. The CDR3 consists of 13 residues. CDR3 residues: CASSIADSSKAFF. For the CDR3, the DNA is TGTGCCAGTAGTATAGCGGACTCATCAAAAGCTTTCTTT. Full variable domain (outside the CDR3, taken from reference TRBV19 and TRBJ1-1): DGGITQSPKYLFRKEGQNVTLSCEQNLNHDAMYWYRQDPGQGLRLIYYSQIVNDFQKGDIAEGYSVSREKKESFPLTVTSAQKNPTAFYLCASSIADSSKAFFGQGTRLTVV.